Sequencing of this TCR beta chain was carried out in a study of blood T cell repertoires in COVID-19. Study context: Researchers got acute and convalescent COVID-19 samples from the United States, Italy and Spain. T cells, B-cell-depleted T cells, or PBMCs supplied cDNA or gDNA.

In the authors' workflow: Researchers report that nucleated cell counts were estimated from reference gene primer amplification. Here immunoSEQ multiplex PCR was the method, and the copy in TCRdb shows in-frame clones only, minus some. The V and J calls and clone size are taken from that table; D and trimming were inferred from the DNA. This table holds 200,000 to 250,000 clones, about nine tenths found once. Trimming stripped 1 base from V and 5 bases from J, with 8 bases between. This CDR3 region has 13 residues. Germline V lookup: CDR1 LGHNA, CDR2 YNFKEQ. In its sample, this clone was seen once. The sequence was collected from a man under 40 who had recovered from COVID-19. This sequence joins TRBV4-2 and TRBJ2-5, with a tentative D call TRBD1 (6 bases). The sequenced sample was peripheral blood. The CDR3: CASSQVGGETQYF. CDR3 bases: TGTGCCAGCAGCCAAGTAGGGGGTGAGACCCAGTACTTC.